The TCR beta chain under discussion was sequenced for a study of blood T cells in healthy people across ages. The CDR3 sequence is 13 residues long. Germline assignment: CDR1 SNHLY and CDR2 FYNNEI. V lost 3 bases and J 4 bases, leaving 6 bases between the germline ends. It was with a sample-barcoded 5' primer and a J-beta primer mix that a second PCR of about 7 to 12 cycles was run. One entry per CDR3 protein results from TCRdb running MiXCR on the 5' RACE reads. The repertoire consists of 800,000 or so distinct CDR3 sequences, with around 25% occurring once and the leading ten covering approximately 3.7%. The data also belong to a second study, concerning T cells of mothers and their children.

V is TRBV2 and J is TRBJ1-4; D ambiguous. This clonotype originated in a boy between 5 and 17 years old in good health. Input material: blood. CDR3 DNA sequence: TGTGCCAGCAGTGATGACGGTAATGAAAAACTGTTTTTT. Translated: CASSDDGNEKLFF.